Following are 30 T cell receptor beta chains from one sample sequenced in a study of OX40 agonist ivuxolimab in advanced cancers. Sequencing used immunoSEQ multiplex PCR; TCRdb keeps in-frame clones, though not all of them. The profile shows tens of thousands of clones, approximately 88% of them singletons. The specimen comprised CD4+ or CD8+ T cells sorted from blood, sampled in a trial of the OX40 agonist ivuxolimab. These receptors all stem from an adult with an advanced solid tumor such as melanoma, head and neck, liver or kidney cancer.

The CDR3 here is CASSHRQRLGGMNTEAFF. The CDR3 bases are TGCGCCAGCAGCCACCGACAACGCCTTGGGGGAATGAACACTGAAGCTTTCTTT. The chain is built from TRBV4-1 and TRBJ1-1; a possible D gene is TRBD1 (5 bases). Trimming removed 3 bases at V and 0 bases at J, with 20 bases between. The CDR3 covers 18 residues. Germline values: CDR1 MGHRA, CDR2 YSYEKL.

By share of the sample, this clone is medium-sized. The rearrangement uses TRBV7-8 and TRBJ2-7, with 7 bases aligning to TRBD1. From germline, CDR1 is SGHVS and CDR2 FQNEAQ. The CDR3 covers 15 residues. V dropped 1 base and J dropped 2; count of bases not matched to a gene: 5. The DNA of the CDR3 is TGTGCCAGCAGCTTAGTCCAGGACAGGACCTACGAGCAGTACTTC. Translated: CASSLVQDRTYEQYF.

J is TRBJ2-3 and V is TRBV14; 11 bases agree with TRBD2. The CDR3 spans 14 residues. Germline values: CDR1 SGHDN, CDR2 FVKESK. The J segment lost 4 bases and the V segment lost 7 bases, leaving 4 bases of the junction unmatched. DNA for the CDR3: TGTGCCAGCACGCTAGCGGGAGGCGCAGATACGCAGTATTTT. Amino acid sequence: CASTLAGGADTQYF.

This clone has a single count. This sequence joins TRBV5-4 and TRBJ2-7, with TRBD1 as a possible D gene (7 bases). V lost 4 bases to trimming and J lost 0 bases, with 11 bases between them. Germline values: CDR1 SGHNT, CDR2 YYREEE (reference sequence). The length of the CDR3 is 14 residues. The CDR3 spells CASSARDSSYEQYF. The CDR3 nucleotides are TGTGCCAGCAGCGCGCGGGACAGCTCCTACGAGCAGTACTTC. The whole variable domain, remainder taken from reference TRBV5-4 and TRBJ2-7, is ETGVTQSPTHLIKTRGQQVTLRCSSQSGHNTVSWYQQALGQGPQFIFQYYREEENGRGNFPPRFSGLQFPNYSSELNVNALELDDSALYLCASSARDSSYEQYFGPGTRLTVT.

This chain uses TRBV19 with TRBJ2-1, with 13 bases identical to TRBD2. Germline V gene data show CDR1 as LNHDA and CDR2 as SQIVND (reference sequence). This CDR3 contains 18 residues. V dropped 5 bases and J dropped 0; count of bases not matched to a gene: 7. The chain's CDR3 is CASSPGTSGTGSYNEQFF. CDR3 sequence (DNA): TGTGCCAGTAGTCCCGGGACTAGCGGGACCGGCTCCTACAATGAGCAGTTCTTC.

The genes are TRBV5-8 and TRBJ2-7; D unresolved. V was shortened by 0 bases and J by 3 bases, with 16 bases between the two germline ends. Looked up from germline, CDR1 is SGHTS and CDR2 is YDEGEE. The CDR3 covers 16 residues. The CDR3 protein is CASSLASGRLNYEQYF. The CDR3 coding sequence is TGTGCCAGCAGCTTGGCCTCCGGCAGACTCAACTACGAGCAGTACTTC.

This clone was observed a handful of times. The sample contains more than one DNA sequence encoding this CDR3. The V gene is TRBV6-5, the J gene TRBJ1-1; D uncertain. Trimming cost V 2 bases and J 0 bases, with 4 bases left between them. The CDR3 contains 13 residues. CDR1 and CDR2 (germline): MNHEY, SVGAGI. CDR3 sequence reads: CASSYGMNTEAFF. CDR3 nucleotide sequence: TGTGCCAGCAGTTACGGGATGAACACTGAAGCTTTCTTT.

This chain joins TRBV6-1 and TRBJ1-1; no reliable D call. Per germline, CDR1 MNHNS and CDR2 SASEGT. CDR3 size: 15 residues. V was shortened by 1 base and J by 3 bases, with 12 bases between the two germline ends. The CDR3 reads CASSEEIGRYTEAFF. The CDR3 DNA reads TGTGCCAGCAGTGAAGAGATTGGACGCTACACTGAAGCTTTCTTT.

V is TRBV9 and J is TRBJ1-1; 11 bases match TRBD1. Germline assignment: CDR1 SGDLS and CDR2 YYNGEE. This CDR3 region has 15 residues. Germline trimming cut 0 bases from V and 7 bases from J; bases unmatched to any gene: 5. Here the CDR3 DNA reads TGTGCCAGCAGCGTAGAGGGACAGGGGGACGATGAAGCTTTCTTT. Translated, it gives CASSVEGQGDDEAFF.

This chain links TRBV11-2 with TRBJ1-2; TRBD1 is a possible D gene (5 bases). V was clipped by 5 bases and J by 4 bases, with 11 bases between them. This CDR3 has 13 amino acids. Germline CDR1 SGHAT, CDR2 FQNNGV. DNA for the CDR3: TGTGCCAGCAGCGCCGGGACCTTCTATGGCTACACCTTC. Translation gives CASSAGTFYGYTF.

V usage is TRBV7-2 and J usage is TRBJ1-5; D is unclear. The CDR3 runs to 14 residues. CDR1 and CDR2 from the germline V gene are SGHTA and FQGNSA. The V end was cut by 4 bases, the J end by 5 bases, with 12 bases between. CDR3 nucleotide sequence: TGTGCCAGCAGCTCCTCCCGGGGAGATCAGCCCCAGCATTTT. This sequence encodes CASSSSRGDQPQHF.

The CDR3, as DNA: TGTGCCAGTTCGGGGGTCCGGTACAATGAGCAGTTCTTC. Its protein is CASSGVRYNEQFF. The chain recombines TRBV27 with TRBJ2-1; TRBD2 might be the D (6 bases). V was shortened by 9 bases and J by 4 bases, with 13 bases between the two germline ends. In germline, CDR1 is MNHEY, CDR2 SMNVEV (reference sequence). CDR3 length equals 13 residues.

The chain employs TRBV2 and TRBJ1-3; D is undetermined. From germline, CDR1 is SNHLY and CDR2 FYNNEI. This CDR3 has 13 amino acids. V lost 9 bases to trimming and J lost 4 bases, with 13 bases between them. The CDR3 sequence is CAREAAMGNTIYF. The CDR3 region has the DNA TGTGCCAGAGAGGCAGCTATGGGAAACACCATATATTTT.

This clone came up once. This rearrangement joins TRBV7-6 to TRBJ2-1; a possible D gene is TRBD1 (5 bases). Trimming took off 1 base at V and 1 base at J, with 11 bases between the two ends. The CDR3 loop spans 16 amino acids. CDR1 and CDR2 from the germline V gene are SGHVS and FNYEAQ. For the CDR3, the DNA is TGTGCCAGCAGCTTAGTTAGGGGCATATCCTACAATGAGCAGTTCTTC. Protein: CASSLVRGISYNEQFF.

This clone was found once. V gene TRBV2 combines with J gene TRBJ1-2; the D is unclear. V lost 0 bases to trimming and J lost 3 bases, with 11 bases between them. Germline V gene sequence: CDR1 SNHLY, CDR2 FYNNEI. This CDR3 spans 15 amino acids. CDR3 loop: CASSEAVRTDYGYTF. The CDR3 DNA reads as TGTGCCAGCAGTGAAGCAGTAAGAACAGACTATGGCTACACCTTC.

This clone was seen a handful of times. The gene calls are TRBV19 and TRBJ2-5; 7 nucleotides agree with TRBD1. Germline CDR1 and CDR2: LNHDA and SQIVND (reference sequence). The CDR3 totals 13 residues. J lost 5 bases, V lost 5 bases, and 5 bases had no gene match. The DNA for the CDR3 is TGTGCCAGTAGTCGACAGGGCGATGAGACCCAGTACTTC. It encodes CASSRQGDETQYF.

The V and J genes are TRBV9 and TRBJ1-1; 7 positions match TRBD1. Losses at the gene ends were 2 bases for V and 0 bases for J; bases not matched to a gene: 10. This CDR3 is 17 amino acids long. CDR1 SGDLS and CDR2 YYNGEE come from the germline V gene. Here the CDR3 reads CASSVTGTTLMNTEAFF. Here the CDR3 DNA reads TGTGCCAGCAGCGTGACAGGGACCACCCTAATGAACACTGAAGCTTTCTTT.

The chain carries TRBV11-2 and TRBJ2-3; 7 nucleotides line up with TRBD1. From germline, CDR1 is SGHAT and CDR2 FQNNGV. The ends lost 4 bases at V and 6 bases at J; junction bases unmatched: 7. CDR3 size: 14 residues. CDR3: CASSSERGLDTQYF. The CDR3 DNA reads TGTGCCAGCAGCTCCGAGAGGGGGCTTGATACGCAGTATTTT.

The CDR3 DNA reads TGTGCCAGCAGCGCCAACAGCCCCCCTGAAGCTTTCTTT. It codes for CASSANSPPEAFF. The chain has TRBV27 and TRBJ1-1; D remains ambiguous. The V end was cut by 6 bases, the J end by 6 bases, with 14 bases between. Looked up from germline, CDR1 is MNHEY and CDR2 is SMNVEV (reference sequence). The CDR3 sequence is 13 residues long.

This clone was picked up a small number of times. The rearrangement uses TRBV30 and TRBJ1-1; D unclear. This CDR3 spans 15 amino acids. Germline V gene data show CDR1 as GTSNPN and CDR2 as SVGIG (reference sequence). Trimming stripped 2 bases from V and 4 bases from J, with 17 bases between. The DNA for the CDR3 is TGTGCCTGGAGTTACGTCTTCCCGCTGGGCACTGAAGCTTTCTTT. It codes for CAWSYVFPLGTEAFF. Filled out from reference TRBV30 and TRBJ1-1, the complete variable domain reads SQTIHQWPATLVQPVGSPLSLECTVEGTSNPNLYWYRQAAGRGLQLLFYSVGIGQISSEVPQNLSASRPQDRQFILSSKKLLLSDSGFYLCAWSYVFPLGTEAFFGQGTRLTVV.

This chain connects TRBV29-1 to TRBJ1-5; possibly TRBD1 for D (6 bases). Germline lookup yields CDR1 SQVTM and CDR2 ANQGSEA. V lost 3 bases and J 6 bases, leaving 15 bases between the germline ends. This CDR3 comprises 14 residues. The CDR3 is CSVELGGTGQPQHF. The CDR3 region has the DNA TGCAGCGTTGAGCTCGGGGGCACAGGTCAGCCCCAGCATTTT.

CDR3 loop: CASNPGQGAYEQYF. CDR3 DNA: TGTGCCAGCAACCCGGGACAGGGGGCTTACGAGCAGTACTTC. J is TRBJ2-7 and V is TRBV6-5; 12 bases line up with TRBD1. Germline V gene lookup returns CDR1 MNHEY and CDR2 SVGAGI. V shed 7 bases and J 4 bases; nucleotides not matched to a gene: 5. The CDR3 extends over 14 amino acids.

This sequence joins TRBV9 and TRBJ2-1; the D is unclear. The germline gives CDR1 SGDLS, CDR2 YYNGEE. Trimming removed 4 bases from V and 3 bases from J, with 8 bases in between. This CDR3 spans 13 amino acids. As DNA, the CDR3 is TGTGCCAGCAGCCTCTGGGGCTACAATGAGCAGTTCTTC. It specifies CASSLWGYNEQFF.

V is TRBV19 and J is TRBJ1-5, with D unresolved. The CDR3 is made up of 15 amino acids. The ends were cut back, 5 bases at V and 4 bases at J, with 15 bases in the middle. Germline lookup yields CDR1 LNHDA and CDR2 SQIVND (reference sequence). The CDR3 DNA is TGTGCCAGTAGTTGGGCCAGCAGCAGTAATCAGCCCCAGCATTTT. Its protein product is CASSWASSSNQPQHF.

This chain connects TRBV27 to TRBJ1-2; D is ambiguous. This CDR3 region has 13 residues. The germline V gene encodes CDR1 MNHEY and CDR2 SMNVEV (reference sequence). V dropped 1 base and J dropped 8 bases, with 11 bases sitting between them. The CDR3 loop is CASSLYGGSGYTF. The CDR3 nucleotides read TGTGCCAGCAGTTTATATGGAGGCTCGGGCTACACCTTC.

The CDR3: CAWSAGQGANQPQHF. The DNA for the CDR3 is TGTGCCTGGAGTGCTGGACAGGGGGCCAATCAGCCCCAGCATTTT. V is TRBV30 and J is TRBJ1-5, with 11 bases aligning to TRBD1. This CDR3 comprises 15 residues. Germline V gene sequence: CDR1 GTSNPN, CDR2 SVGIG (reference sequence). The junction had 2 bases not matched to a gene; V was cut back by 1 base and J by 3 bases.

The CDR3 protein is CASSLGTGSSYEQYF. For the CDR3, the DNA is TGTGCCAGCAGCTTAGGGACAGGCTCTTCCTACGAGCAGTACTTC. This chain connects TRBV7-6 to TRBJ2-7; TRBD1 agrees at 7 bases. The CDR3 has 15 residues. CDR1 SGHVS and CDR2 FNYEAQ come from the germline V gene. Unmatched junction bases numbered 4, after V lost 1 base and J lost 1 base.

The gene calls are TRBV4-1 and TRBJ1-2; TRBD1 matches 8 bases. CDR3 length: 15 amino acids. V lost 0 bases and J lost 3; bases outside the gene matches: 3. Germline V CDR1 and CDR2: MGHRA, YSYEKL. The CDR3 bases are TGCGCCAGCAGCCAAGAATCGGACAGGGACTATGGCTACACCTTC. It specifies CASSQESDRDYGYTF.

V is TRBV9 and J is TRBJ2-5, with TRBD2 matching 9 bases. J lost 4 bases, V lost 0 bases, and 7 bases had no gene match. The CDR3 length is 16 residues. The germline V gene has CDR1 SGDLS and CDR2 YYNGEE. The CDR3 DNA is TGTGCCAGCAGCGTAGCAGCGGGGGGCGGGGGAGAGACCCAGTACTTC. This codes for CASSVAAGGGGETQYF.

The V and J genes are TRBV6-4 and TRBJ2-5; 7 bases agree with TRBD1. The J call may be incorrect, as the DNA end agrees better with TRBJ2-7. The CDR3 spans 19 residues. From germline, CDR1 is MRHNA and CDR2 SNTAGT. The CDR3 DNA sequence: TGTGCCAGCAGTGACATCTATGACAGGGAAGCGACCTACTCCTACGAGCAGTACTTC. Its translation: CASSDIYDREATYSYEQYF.